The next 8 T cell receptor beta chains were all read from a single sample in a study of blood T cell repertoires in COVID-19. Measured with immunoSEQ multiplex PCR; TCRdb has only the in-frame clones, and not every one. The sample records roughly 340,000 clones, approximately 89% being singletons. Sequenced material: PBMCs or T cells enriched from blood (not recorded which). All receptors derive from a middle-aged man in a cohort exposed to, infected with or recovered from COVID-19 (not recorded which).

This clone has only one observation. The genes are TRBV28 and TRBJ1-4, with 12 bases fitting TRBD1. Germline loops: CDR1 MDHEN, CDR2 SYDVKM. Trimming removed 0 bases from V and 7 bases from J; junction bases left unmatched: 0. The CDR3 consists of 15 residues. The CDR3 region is CASSLWGQGAEKLFF. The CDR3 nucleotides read TGTGCCAGCAGTTTATGGGGACAGGGGGCTGAAAAACTGTTTTTT.

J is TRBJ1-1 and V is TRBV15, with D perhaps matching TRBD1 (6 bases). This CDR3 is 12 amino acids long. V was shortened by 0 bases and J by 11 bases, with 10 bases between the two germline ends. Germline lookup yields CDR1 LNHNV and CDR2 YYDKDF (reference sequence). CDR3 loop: CATSRDEGEAFF. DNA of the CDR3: TGTGCCACCAGCAGAGATGAGGGGGAGGCTTTCTTT.

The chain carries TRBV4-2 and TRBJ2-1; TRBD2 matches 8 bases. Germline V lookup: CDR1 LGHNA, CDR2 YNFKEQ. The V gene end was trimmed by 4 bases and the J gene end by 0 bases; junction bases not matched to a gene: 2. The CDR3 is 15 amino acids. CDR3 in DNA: TGTGCCAGCAGCCTGAGCGGGAGCTCCTACAATGAGCAGTTCTTC. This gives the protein CASSLSGSSYNEQFF.

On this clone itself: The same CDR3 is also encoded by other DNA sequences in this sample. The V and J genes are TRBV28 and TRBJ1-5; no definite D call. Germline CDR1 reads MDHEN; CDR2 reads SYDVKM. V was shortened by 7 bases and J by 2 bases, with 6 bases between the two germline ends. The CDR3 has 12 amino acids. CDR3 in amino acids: CASKTGNQPQHF. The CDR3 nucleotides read TGTGCCAGCAAAACGGGCAATCAGCCCCAGCATTTT.

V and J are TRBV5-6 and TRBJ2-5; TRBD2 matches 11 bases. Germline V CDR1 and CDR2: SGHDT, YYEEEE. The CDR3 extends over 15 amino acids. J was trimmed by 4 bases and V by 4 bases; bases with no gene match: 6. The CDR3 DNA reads TGTGCCAGCAGCCCTCTAACTAGCGGGGGAGAGACCCAGTACTTC. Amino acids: CASSPLTSGGETQYF.

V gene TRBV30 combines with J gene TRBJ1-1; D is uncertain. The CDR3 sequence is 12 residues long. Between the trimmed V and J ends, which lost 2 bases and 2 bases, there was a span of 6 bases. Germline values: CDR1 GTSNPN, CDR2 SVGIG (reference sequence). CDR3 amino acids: CAWSPSNTEAFF. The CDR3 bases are TGTGCCTGGAGTCCCTCTAACACTGAAGCTTTCTTT. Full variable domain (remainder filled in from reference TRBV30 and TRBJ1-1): SQTIHQWPATLVQPVGSPLSLECTVEGTSNPNLYWYRQAAGRGLQLLFYSVGIGQISSEVPQNLSASRPQDRQFILSSKKLLLSDSGFYLCAWSPSNTEAFFGQGTRLTVV.

The DNA for the CDR3 is TGCGCCAGCAGGCCGGGGACTAGCGGGAGGGCCGGGGAGCTGTTTTTT. Its protein product is CASRPGTSGRAGELFF. V is TRBV23-1 and J is TRBJ2-2, with TRBD2 matching over 16 bases. TRBV23-1 is reported as an ORF; its role is uncertain. The CDR3 extends over 16 amino acids. With V trimmed by 6 bases and J by 6 bases, 4 bases remained unmatched.

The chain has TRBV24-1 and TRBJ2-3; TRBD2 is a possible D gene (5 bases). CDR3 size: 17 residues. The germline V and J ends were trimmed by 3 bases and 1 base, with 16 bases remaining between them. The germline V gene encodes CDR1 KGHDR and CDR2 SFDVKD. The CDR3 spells CATSDPLTARGTDTQYF. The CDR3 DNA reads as TGTGCCACCAGTGATCCGTTAACAGCGAGGGGCACAGATACGCAGTATTTT.